One sample yielded the 26 T cell receptor beta chains listed below, sequenced in a study of cytomegalovirus exposure and HLA in healthy donors. Vbeta (60) and Jbeta (13) primers were used in the PCR. Clones were sequenced by immunoSEQ multiplex PCR, and TCRdb holds only the in-frame ones, with some missing. The table includes about 200,000 clones, more than 75% detected once. The sequenced sample was PBMCs. The receptors shown here come from a middle-aged woman in good health and CMV-seronegative.

The V gene is TRBV11-3, the J gene TRBJ2-5, with 11 nucleotides matching TRBD2. CDR1 and CDR2 from the germline V gene are SGHNT and YENEEA. The CDR3 totals 17 residues. J gave up 5 bases and V 5 bases, and 13 bases lay outside the gene matches. The CDR3 here is CASSQYTLAGAGETQYF. Here the CDR3 DNA reads TGTGCCAGCAGCCAATACACACTAGCGGGAGCGGGGGAGACCCAGTACTTC. Full variable domain (rest looked up from reference TRBV11-3 and TRBJ2-5): EAGVVQSPRYKIIEKKQPVAFWCNPISGHNTLYWYLQNLGQGPELLIRYENEEAVDDSQLPKDRFSAERLKGVDSTLKIQPAELGDSAVYLCASSQYTLAGAGETQYFGPGTRLLVL.

The table lists this clone with a few counts. The chain is built from TRBV13 and TRBJ2-2, with TRBD1 as a possible D gene (6 bases). This CDR3 comprises 15 residues. Germline values: CDR1 PRHDT, CDR2 FYEKMQ (reference sequence). Deletions cut 6 bases from V and 2 bases from J, with 13 bases between. The CDR3 DNA sequence: TGTGCCAGCAGACCCGGGACACTAAACACCGGGGAGCTGTTTTTT. Protein product: CASRPGTLNTGELFF.

The gene calls are TRBV28 and TRBJ1-3, with D possibly being TRBD1 (5 bases). There are 15 residues in the CDR3. The V end lost 2 bases, the J end lost 2 bases, and 10 bases lay between the germline ends. Germline V lookup: CDR1 MDHEN, CDR2 SYDVKM. The CDR3 sequence is CASSLGGAAGNTIYF. The CDR3 nucleotides are TGTGCCAGCAGTTTAGGAGGGGCCGCTGGAAACACCATATATTTT.

The V and J genes are TRBV7-9 and TRBJ1-2, with a possible D match to TRBD1 (6 bases). The V gene's germline CDR1 is SEHNR and CDR2 FQNEAQ (reference sequence). V was pared by 5 bases and J by 6 bases, with 13 bases between. The CDR3 consists of 13 residues. The CDR3 is CASSAAGVDGYTF. DNA for the CDR3: TGTGCCAGCAGCGCTGCAGGGGTGGATGGCTACACCTTC.

V usage is TRBV14 and J usage is TRBJ2-7, with a possible D match to TRBD2 (5 bases). The length of the CDR3 is 14 residues. Between the trimmed V and J ends, which lost 4 bases and 7 bases, there was a span of 17 bases. Germline CDR1 SGHDN, CDR2 FVKESK. The chain's CDR3 is CASSPYPQPGEQYF. CDR3 in DNA: TGTGCCAGCAGCCCCTACCCTCAACCGGGGGAGCAGTACTTC.

This chain uses TRBV11-1 with TRBJ1-4, with 10 positions matching TRBD1. The CDR3 is 14 amino acids. Germline CDR1 is SGHAT and CDR2 is FQDESV (reference sequence). J was trimmed by 8 bases and V by 3 bases; bases with no gene match: 3. DNA of the CDR3: TGTGCCAGCAGCTTTGGACAGGGGGGCGAAAAACTGTTTTTT. This codes for CASSFGQGGEKLFF. The full variable domain, rest sourced from reference TRBV11-1 and TRBJ1-4, is EAEVAQSPRYKITEKSQAVAFWCDPISGHATLYWYRQILGQGPELLVQFQDESVVDDSQLPKDRFSAERLKGVDSTLKIQPAELGDSAMYLCASSFGQGGEKLFFGSGTQLSVL.

The rearrangement links TRBV27 to TRBJ2-3, with 10 bases lining up with TRBD2. The CDR3 is 16 residues long. Germline V lookup: CDR1 MNHEY, CDR2 SMNVEV (reference sequence). Unmatched junction bases numbered 8, after V lost 5 bases and J lost 3 bases. This CDR3 reads CASSPGLAAITDTQYF. CDR3 DNA sequence: TGTGCCAGCAGTCCTGGACTAGCGGCCATAACAGATACGCAGTATTTT.

The rearrangement joins TRBV4-1 to TRBJ2-7, with 9 bases lining up with TRBD2. Trimming took 1 base from V and 2 from J; bases not matched to a gene: 9. Germline-derived CDR1 and CDR2 are MGHRA and YSYEKL. CDR3 size: 17 residues. In DNA form, the CDR3 reads TGCGCCAGCAGCCAAGGGCGTCTAAGCGGGGGGACCTACGAGCAGTACTTC. Protein: CASSQGRLSGGTYEQYF.

The CDR3 spells CAISLAGGQETQYF. The DNA for the CDR3 is TGTGCCATCAGTCTAGCGGGGGGACAAGAGACCCAGTACTTC. The rearrangement links TRBV10-3 to TRBJ2-5; 11 bases align to TRBD2. After removal of 5 bases from V and 2 bases from J, the junction contained 1 base not matched to a gene. From germline, CDR1 is ENHRY and CDR2 SYGVKD. This CDR3 is built from 14 residues.

The chain is built from TRBV11-2 and TRBJ2-7; D unresolved. V was shortened by 1 base and J by 0 bases, with 4 bases between the two germline ends. The germline CDR1 and CDR2 sequences are SGHAT and FQNNGV. There are 13 residues in the CDR3. DNA of the CDR3: TGTGCCAGCAGCTTAGGCAGCTCCTACGAGCAGTACTTC. Translation: CASSLGSSYEQYF.

The chain recombines TRBV5-1 with TRBJ1-1; possible D gene TRBD1, 5 bases. The CDR3 consists of 15 residues. The V end was cut by 2 bases, the J end by 5 bases, with 16 bases between. The V gene's germline CDR1 is SGHRS and CDR2 YFSETQ. The CDR3 DNA follows: TGCGCCAGCAGCTTAGGACAATTGGTCATGACTGAAGCTTTCTTT. Protein sequence: CASSLGQLVMTEAFF. Combining the CDR3 with reference TRBV5-1 and TRBJ1-1 gives the whole variable domain KAGVTQTPRYLIKTRGQQVTLSCSPISGHRSVSWYQQTPGQGLQFLFEYFSETQRNKGNFPGRFSGRQFSNSRSEMNVSTLELGDSALYLCASSLGQLVMTEAFFGQGTRLTVV.

Only one count was recorded for this clone. J is TRBJ1-1 and V is TRBV28, with a possible D match to TRBD1 (5 bases). The germline V gene has CDR1 MDHEN and CDR2 SYDVKM. The CDR3 sequence is 13 residues long. The CDR3 loop reads CAGGEGRNTEAFF. The CDR3 bases are TGTGCGGGGGGGGAAGGGAGGAACACTGAAGCTTTCTTT.

The J gene is TRBJ1-1, the V gene TRBV7-3; perhaps TRBD1 as D (6 bases). V was cut by 4 bases and J by 5 bases, with 11 bases left in between. The CDR3 contains 13 residues. Germline CDR1 reads SGHTA; CDR2 reads FQGTGA. The CDR3 loop reads CASSSSQGTEAFF. In nucleotides, the CDR3 is TGTGCCAGCAGCTCCTCTCAGGGGACTGAAGCTTTCTTT.

The CDR3 is CASSWALAGGAYEQYF. Written as DNA, the CDR3 is TGTGCCAGCAGTTGGGCCCTAGCGGGAGGTGCCTACGAGCAGTACTTC. V usage is TRBV28 and J usage is TRBJ2-7; 11 bases are a match to TRBD2. After removal of 4 bases from V and 2 bases from J, the junction contained 7 bases not matched to a gene. CDR3 length: 16 amino acids. The V gene's germline CDR1 is MDHEN and CDR2 SYDVKM.

In its sample, this clone was seen once. A junction end diverges from the germline sequence, so it may reflect a read error. The chain carries TRBV7-2 and TRBJ2-2, with D tentatively TRBD2 (5 bases). The CDR3 totals 12 residues. Per the germline V gene, CDR1 is SGHTA and CDR2 is FQGNSA. The CDR3 DNA sequence: TGTGCCAGCAGAAAAGGACCCGGGGAGCTGATTTTT. Amino acid sequence: CASRKGPGELIF.

The gene calls are TRBV6-1 and TRBJ2-2; D unclear. The length of the CDR3 is 14 residues. The germline gives CDR1 MNHNS, CDR2 SASEGT. V shed 7 bases and J shed 0 bases, with 9 bases lying between them. The DNA for the CDR3 is TGTGCCAGCAACCCAGGTACGAACACCGGGGAGCTGTTTTTT. Protein sequence: CASNPGTNTGELFF.

CDR3 region: CASSFSGTSNEQFF. The CDR3 nucleotides read TGTGCCAGCAGCTTTTCCGGGACTAGCAATGAGCAGTTCTTC. This sequence joins TRBV13 and TRBJ2-1; 8 bases align to TRBD2. The CDR3 has 14 amino acids. The trim removed 3 bases at V and 6 bases at J, leaving 4 bases unmatched. Per the germline V gene, CDR1 is PRHDT and CDR2 is FYEKMQ (reference sequence).

This clone was counted only a few times. The chain couples TRBV4-1 to TRBJ2-2, with D unclear. The CDR3 sequence is 12 residues long. Deletions cut 4 bases from V and 7 bases from J, with 7 bases between. Germline lookup yields CDR1 MGHRA and CDR2 YSYEKL. The CDR3 DNA sequence: TGCGCCAGCAGCCCCACTCTCGGGGAGCTGTTTTTT. Translating it yields CASSPTLGELFF.

This clone has a handful of counts. This chain links TRBV18 with TRBJ1-2; D is uncertain. V was pared by 2 bases and J by 6 bases, with 7 bases between. This CDR3 comprises 12 residues. From germline, CDR1 is KGHSH and CDR2 LQKENI. CDR3 sequence (DNA): TGTGCCAGCTCACCAGCGGAGAATGGCTACACCTTC. Translation gives CASSPAENGYTF.

This chain connects TRBV7-7 to TRBJ2-7, with 9 bases that match TRBD2. V dropped 5 bases and J dropped 5; count of bases not matched to a gene: 7. This CDR3 contains 14 residues. Per the germline V gene, CDR1 is SSHAT and CDR2 is FNYEAQ (reference sequence). This chain's CDR3 is CASSLSGSLNEQYF. The DNA of the CDR3 is TGTGCCAGCAGCCTTAGCGGGAGTTTAAACGAGCAGTACTTC. The full variable domain, in which reference TRBV7-7 and TRBJ2-7 provide the parts outside the CDR3, is GAGVSQSPRYKVTKRGQDVTLRCDPISSHATLYWYQQALGQGPEFLTYFNYEAQPDKSGLPSDRFSAERPEGSISTLTIQRTEQRDSAMYRCASSLSGSLNEQYFGPGTRLTVT.

The chain couples TRBV28 to TRBJ2-5; TRBD1 is a possible D gene (6 bases). The CDR3 contains 12 residues. The germline CDR1 and CDR2 sequences are MDHEN and SYDVKM. Trimming shortened V by 6 bases and J by 8 bases, and 13 bases separated the two germline ends. CDR3 protein: CASSRDRRTQYF. The CDR3 DNA reads as TGTGCCAGCAGCCGCGACAGGAGAACCCAGTACTTC.

Written as DNA, the CDR3 is TGTGCCAGCTCACCACCGACACCGCTGGGCTACACCTTC. This translates into CASSPPTPLGYTF. The rearrangement joins TRBV18 to TRBJ1-2; the D is unclear. Trimming stripped 0 bases from V and 8 bases from J, with 10 bases between. The CDR3 has 13 amino acids. Germline V gene sequence: CDR1 KGHSH, CDR2 LQKENI. Drawing the rest from reference TRBV18 and TRBJ1-2, the complete variable domain is NAGVMQNPRHLVRRRGQEARLRCSPMKGHSHVYWYRQLPEEGLKFMVYLQKENIIDESGMPKERFSAEFPKEGPSILRIQQVVRGDSAAYFCASSPPTPLGYTFGSGTRLTVV.

The chain recombines TRBV2 with TRBJ1-5; 7 nucleotides agree with TRBD1. The CDR3 runs to 14 residues. J gave up 5 bases and V 8 bases, and 9 bases lay outside the gene matches. Germline values: CDR1 SNHLY, CDR2 FYNNEI. The CDR3 here is CASGKGAEYQPQHF. The CDR3 DNA sequence: TGTGCCAGCGGAAAGGGGGCCGAGTATCAGCCCCAGCATTTT.

This rearrangement joins TRBV4-1 to TRBJ2-2; no clear D gene. From germline, CDR1 is MGHRA and CDR2 YSYEKL. V lost 0 bases to trimming and J lost 7 bases, with 12 bases between them. CDR3 length: 15 amino acids. The CDR3 coding sequence is TGCGCCAGCAGCCAAGATTTCGGTGCGAGCGGGGAGCTGTTTTTT. Its translation is CASSQDFGASGELFF.

The rearrangement links TRBV5-1 to TRBJ2-7; possibly TRBD2 for D (6 bases). V lost 1 base and J lost 2, with 10 bases in between. Germline V gene lookup returns CDR1 SGHRS and CDR2 YFSETQ. The CDR3 length is 14 residues. CDR3 DNA sequence: TGCGCCAGCAGCTTGCCAGGGACTGCCTACGAGCAGTACTTC. Translated: CASSLPGTAYEQYF.

The rearrangement joins TRBV27 to TRBJ2-1, with D maybe TRBD2 (5 bases). Germline V gene lookup returns CDR1 MNHEY and CDR2 SMNVEV (reference sequence). Trimming stripped 0 bases from V and 6 bases from J, with 6 bases between. The CDR3 runs to 13 residues. The CDR3 DNA reads TGTGCCAGCAGTTTATCGAGCGGCAATGAGCAGTTCTTC. It codes for CASSLSSGNEQFF.